This T cell receptor beta chain was captured by sequencing in a study of blood T cell repertoires in COVID-19. The wider study: Sources were T cells, B-cell-depleted T cells, or PBMCs; the material itself was cDNA or gDNA.

Original data processing: Estimates of nucleated cell counts were drawn from the amplification of reference gene primers. Assay used: immunoSEQ multiplex PCR; TCRdb lists only in-frame clones, some missing. From that table come the V and J calls and clone size; the DNA was used to work out D and trimming. Of 190,000 or so clones listed, around 90% are singletons. Those who participated ranged in age from roughly 18 to 90 years and resided in about two dozen US areas. In assigning cohorts, the study relied on participant-reported clinical history. Trimming removed 5 bases at V and 0 bases at J, with 14 bases between. Germline-derived CDR1 and CDR2 are SGHTA and FQGNSA. The CDR3 is made up of 16 amino acids.

Sequencing was performed on PBMCs or T cells enriched from blood (not recorded which). This clonotype was sampled from a woman aged 30 to 39 who had recovered from COVID-19. The V call is TRBV7-2, the J call TRBJ1-5; D not certain. In DNA, the CDR3 is TGTGCCAGCAGCCAAGTACCCAGGTATAGCAATCAGCCCCAGCATTTT. Translated: CASSQVPRYSNQPQHF. Based on the CDR3 plus reference TRBV7-2 and TRBJ1-5, the full variable domain is GAGVSQSPSNKVTEKGKDVELRCDPISGHTALYWYRQSLGQGLEFLIYFQGNSAPDKSGLPSDRFSAERTGGSVSTLTIQRTQQEDSAVYLCASSQVPRYSNQPQHFGDGTRLSIL.